This T cell receptor (beta chain) was found in a study of somatic mutations in cytotoxic T cells in rheumatoid arthritis. On the study more broadly: Sorted by flow to nearly 100% purity were some V beta antibody-stained T-cell populations, including V beta1+ cells sequenced for TCRB. Whole-study findings and limits: The clonality of CD8+ T cells was not significantly different between rheumatoid arthritis patients and age-matched healthy controls. The slightly lower representation of TRBV07 among rheumatoid arthritis patients did not undergo correction for multiple comparisons.

Purity of the CD4+ and CD8+ cells, isolated by positive magnetic bead selection, was checked by flow cytometry. This clone has just one count. Its target is not known. The CDR3 has 13 amino acids. The V end lost 2 bases, the J end lost 8 bases, and 11 bases lay between the germline ends. Germline CDR1 and CDR2: SGHRS and YFSETQ. Assay used: immunoSEQ multiplex PCR; TCRdb lists only in-frame clones, some missing. The sample contains 19,000 or so clones, roughly four fifths of which appear only once. This receptor was taken from a man between 18 and 35 years old with rheumatoid arthritis. The sample comprised CD8+ T cells sorted from blood. This chain joins TRBV5-1 and TRBJ2-1; D is possibly TRBD2 (6 bases). CDR3 protein: CASSLYSGDEQFF. DNA of the CDR3: TGCGCCAGCAGCTTATATTCGGGGGATGAGCAGTTCTTC.